What follows are 17 T cell receptor beta chains derived from one specimen sequenced in a study of T-cell memory formation after mild COVID-19. TCRdb called the 5' RACE reads again in MiXCR, with one record for every CDR3 protein. This table has some 270,000 distinct CDR3 sequences, 15% appearing once. Sequenced: PBMCs or a T cell subset sorted from them (not recorded which). These receptor sequences come from an adult woman who had mild COVID-19 (a few samples of this study predate the infection). Cell type and time point are not known.

This clonotype was picked up a small number of times. V usage is TRBV27 and J usage is TRBJ2-2, with D tentatively TRBD2 (5 bases). The CDR3 has 15 amino acids. Trimming stripped 4 bases from V and 4 bases from J, with 13 bases between. CDR1 and CDR2 from the germline V gene are MNHEY and SMNVEV (reference sequence). The CDR3 region has the DNA TGTGCCAGCAGTTGGCTAGTCGGAGGCACCGGGGAGCTGTTTTTT. It yields the protein CASSWLVGGTGELFF.

The DNA for the CDR3 is TGCGCCAGCAGCTTCCTCGGGGGGACAGATACGCAGTATTTT. Its translation is CASSFLGGTDTQYF. This chain uses TRBV5-1 with TRBJ2-3, with 7 bases aligning to TRBD2. V trimming: 2 bases; J trimming: 3 bases; junction bases outside the gene matches: 3. Germline values: CDR1 SGHRS, CDR2 YFSETQ. This CDR3 is built from 14 residues.

This clonotype was detected a few times. The chain has TRBV11-2 and TRBJ2-5; D is unresolved. The germline V and J ends were trimmed by 3 bases and 4 bases, with 12 bases remaining between them. The CDR3 has 14 amino acids. CDR1 and CDR2 from the germline V gene are SGHAT and FQNNGV. CDR3 bases: TGTGCCAGCAGCTTTAGCACCCCCCCAGAGACCCAGTACTTC. Its translation: CASSFSTPPETQYF.

This clonotype was counted a few times. This CDR3 reads CASTHGLNTEAFF. The CDR3 region has the DNA TGTGCCAGCACCCACGGGTTGAACACTGAAGCTTTCTTT. This chain connects TRBV6-6 to TRBJ1-1; D is unresolved. The germline V gene encodes CDR1 MNHNY and CDR2 SVGAGI (reference sequence). This CDR3 has 13 residues. Trimming shortened V by 7 bases and J by 0 bases, and 9 bases separated the two germline ends.

As regards this clonotype: A junction boundary mismatches the germline segment, possibly from a read error. The J gene is TRBJ2-1, the V gene TRBV2, with TRBD1 matching 8 bases. Germline values: CDR1 SNHLY, CDR2 FYNNEI. The CDR3 contains 12 residues. The CDR3: CASSVVRGQGLF. The CDR3 nucleotides read TGTGCCAGCAGTGTCGTCCGAGGACAGGGTCTCTTC.

The rearrangement uses TRBV12-3 or TRBV12-4 and TRBJ1-2; 9 bases map to TRBD1. The ends lost 4 bases at V and 13 bases at J; junction bases unmatched: 10. The CDR3 length is 13 residues. Written as DNA, the CDR3 is TGTGCCAGCAGTTCCTTGGACAGGGGCCGATGCACCTTC. Protein sequence: CASSSLDRGRCTF.

This clonotype has a handful of counts. The chain employs TRBV27 and TRBJ2-5; TRBD1 matches at 9 bases. The junction had 7 bases not matched to a gene; V was cut back by 3 bases and J by 5 bases. Germline V CDR1 and CDR2: MNHEY, SMNVEV (reference sequence). The CDR3 is 15 residues long. CDR3 in amino acids: CASSFRDRVAETQYF. The CDR3 DNA sequence: TGTGCCAGCAGTTTCCGGGACAGGGTGGCGGAGACCCAGTACTTC.

CDR3 nucleotides: TGTGCCAGCAGCCGGACAGGGTCCAATGAGCAGTTCTTC. It codes for CASSRTGSNEQFF. The V gene is TRBV7-2, the J gene TRBJ2-1; 8 positions match TRBD1. Germline V gene lookup returns CDR1 SGHTA and CDR2 FQGNSA. CDR3 length equals 13 residues. J was trimmed by 6 bases and V by 5 bases; bases with no gene match: 3.

The chain combines TRBV2 with TRBJ2-3, with 10 bases lining up with TRBD2. From germline, CDR1 is SNHLY and CDR2 FYNNEI. Trimming removed 2 bases from V and 6 bases from J; junction bases left unmatched: 2. CDR3 length equals 14 residues. The CDR3 protein is CASSELLAGDTQYF. CDR3 coding DNA: TGTGCCAGCAGTGAATTACTAGCGGGGGATACGCAGTATTTT.

This clonotype was counted a few times. V usage is TRBV19 and J usage is TRBJ2-7; TRBD1 or TRBD2 may be the D gene (5 bases each). The CDR3 loop spans 16 amino acids. Germline V gene lookup returns CDR1 LNHDA and CDR2 SQIVND (reference sequence). Between the trimmed V and J ends, which lost 3 bases and 5 bases, there was a span of 20 bases. Here the CDR3 reads CASSIYSGTAEDEQYF. CDR3 DNA sequence: TGTGCCAGTAGTATCTATTCCGGGACCGCTGAGGACGAGCAGTACTTC.

This clonotype was found a few times. The V and J genes are TRBV20-1 and TRBJ2-7; no reliable D call. Germline V CDR1 and CDR2: DFQATT, SNEGSKA (reference sequence). V gave up 7 bases and J gave up 1 base, with 5 bases separating them. The CDR3 has 10 residues. In DNA, the CDR3 is TGCAGTGACATGTCCTACGAGCAGTACTTC. The encoded protein is CSDMSYEQYF.

The chain employs TRBV11-2 and TRBJ1-1; weak D call: TRBD1 (5 bases). This CDR3 region has 14 residues. CDR1 and CDR2 (germline): SGHAT, FQNNGV. Trimming left V 2 bases short and J 2 bases short, with 9 bases between. The CDR3 coding sequence is TGTGCCAGCAGCTTAATACAGGCTAACACTGAAGCTTTCTTT. Protein product: CASSLIQANTEAFF.

This clonotype appeared a few times. CDR3 bases: TGTGCCAGCAGAGAACCACAGGGGACTGAAGCTTTCTTT. It is translated as CASREPQGTEAFF. This chain uses TRBV25-1 with TRBJ1-1, with 7 bases matching TRBD1. The CDR3 covers 13 residues. After removal of 6 bases from V and 5 bases from J, the junction contained 6 bases not matched to a gene. Germline lookup yields CDR1 MGHDK and CDR2 SYGVNS.

The V gene is TRBV7-6, the J gene TRBJ2-3; possibly TRBD1 for D (5 bases). CDR1 and CDR2 from the germline V gene are SGHVS and FNYEAQ. The CDR3 extends over 17 amino acids. The V gene lost 0 bases and the J gene lost 1 base, with 14 bases spanning the gap. DNA of the CDR3: TGTGCCAGCAGCTTAGCGGTTAAAGGGGAAGGCACAGATACGCAGTATTTT. Amino acids: CASSLAVKGEGTDTQYF.

This clonotype came up a few times. The V call is TRBV7-2, the J call TRBJ2-7; possible D gene TRBD1, 6 bases. The germline V gene has CDR1 SGHTA and CDR2 FQGNSA. CDR3 size: 14 residues. Trimming took 5 bases from V and 2 from J, leaving 13 bases between them. The CDR3 is CASSMGAGPYEQYF. The CDR3 coding sequence is TGTGCCAGCAGCATGGGGGCAGGGCCCTACGAGCAGTACTTC.

This clonotype has a handful of counts. The chain has TRBV7-2 and TRBJ1-2; no reliable D call. The CDR3 runs 14 residues. Germline assignment: CDR1 SGHTA and CDR2 FQGNSA. V lost 5 bases and J lost 2, with 12 bases in between. The CDR3 protein is CASSKRDGNYGYTF. The CDR3 nucleotides read TGTGCCAGCAGCAAAAGAGACGGCAACTATGGCTACACCTTC.

The chain links TRBV20-1 to TRBJ1-2; tentative D call: TRBD1 (6 bases). The V gene's germline CDR1 is DFQATT and CDR2 SNEGSKA (reference sequence). V was cut by 5 bases and J by 4 bases, with 17 bases left in between. This CDR3 is built from 14 residues. The CDR3 loop is CSAVDPGQAYGYTF. CDR3 bases: TGCAGTGCTGTGGATCCGGGACAAGCCTATGGCTACACCTTC.